This entry lists 7 T cell receptor delta chains sequenced from one sample in a study of γδ T cells in repeated Plasmodium falciparum infection. TCRdb redid the clone calls on the multiplex PCR reads with CATT. Of about 93,000 delta-chain clones listed, roughly 0.9% are singletons. Bulk repertoires came from Vgamma9/Vdelta2+ or Vdelta2-negative gammadelta T cells flow-sorted from PBMC. The sequenced material came from gamma-delta T cells from blood. These receptor sequences come from a pool of human donors (malaria-infected and uninfected, not separated).

This clone was found many times. A far larger clone is just one base off, so this is likely a read error. This sample also contains other DNA sequences that code for the same CDR3. This sequence joins TRDV2 and TRDJ1, with 7 nucleotides matching TRDD3. Here the J gene was assigned by germline matching of the DNA, as TCRdb has none. In germline, CDR1 is GEAIGNYY, CDR2 EKD. There are 18 residues in the CDR3. The CDR3 spells CACDQNGPTGVDTDKLIF. The CDR3 coding sequence is TGCGCCTGTGACCAAAATGGCCCAACTGGGGTGGACACCGATAAACTCATCTTT.

This clone was seen only a few times. This DNA's translation differs at residue 12 from TCRdb's protein, which comes from a much larger clone; a read error is likely, and the protein shown is translated from the DNA. V usage is TRDV2 and J usage is TRDJ1, with a tentative D call TRDD3 (6 bases). TCRdb records no J gene; here it was assigned by comparing the DNA to germline. V gave up 0 bases and J gave up 0 bases, with 22 bases separating them. Per germline, CDR1 GEAIGNYY and CDR2 EKD. The CDR3 contains 19 residues. The CDR3 DNA is TGTGCCTGTGACACCGTGGGGATGAGGGGAGTGGGCTACACCGATAAACTCATCTTT. Translating gives CACDTVGMRGVGYTDKLIF.

With regard to this clone: The protein TCRdb lists belongs to a much larger clone and differs from this DNA's translation at residue 4, which points to a read error; the protein shown is made from the DNA. The CDR3 reads CATCTGGYGKLIF. In nucleotides, the CDR3 is TGTGCTACATGTACTGGGGGATACGGTAAACTCATCTTT. The gene calls are TRAV36/DV7 and TRDJ1, with 13 nucleotides matching TRDD3. This CDR3 spans 13 amino acids. The ends lost 7 bases at V and 7 bases at J; junction bases unmatched: 7. Germline CDR1 VTNFRS, CDR2 LTSSGIE (reference sequence).

Remarks on this clone: The TCRdb record carries a much larger clone's protein, which differs from this DNA's translation at residue 5; a read error is the likely cause, and the protein listed here is the DNA translation. No J gene was assigned, while the V gene was called as TRDV1; the D segment call TRDD3 is taken from the table without a DNA check. The CDR3 is 16 amino acids. The germline CDR1 and CDR2 sequences are TSWWSYY and QGS. CDR3 coding DNA: TGTGCTCTTTCCTTGGGGGGGGATACGCCGGCGTTGTTGCTCATCTTT. Translating gives CALSLGGDTPALLLIF.

This clone was counted many times. The protein that TCRdb holds for this DNA derives from a much larger clone and differs from the translated DNA at residue 11, which likely indicates a read error; the protein shown here is translated from the DNA. This chain uses TRDV2 with TRDJ1; 9 nucleotides agree with TRDD3. The J gene, absent from TCRdb, was called here by matching the DNA to germline. The CDR3 consists of 19 residues. Germline CDR1 is GEAIGNYY and CDR2 is EKD. Unmatched junction bases numbered 14, after V lost 0 bases and J lost 1 base. The DNA of the CDR3 is TGTGCCTGTGACACCCTGCCTCCTGGGGGATGCGGAAGCACCGATAAACTCATCTTT. Amino acids: CACDTLPPGGCGSTDKLIF.

On this clone itself: A read error is likely here: a far larger clone is one base away. Other nucleotide sequences in the sample specify the same CDR3. This chain connects TRDV2 to TRDJ1; TRDD3 aligns across 12 bases. The J gene is not listed in TCRdb, so it was assigned here from a DNA match to germline. Germline V lookup: CDR1 GEAIGNYY, CDR2 EKD. This CDR3 region has 17 residues. The junction had 13 bases not matched to a gene; V was cut back by 6 bases and J by 3 bases. The CDR3 loop reads CACQPWGIRPDSDKLIF. In DNA, the CDR3 is TGTGCCTGTCAACCCTGGGGGATACGCCCGGACTCCGATAAACTCATCTTT.

The table lists this clone with a few counts. TCRdb pairs this DNA with a much larger clone's protein that differs at residue 3, likely a read error; the protein shown was translated from the DNA. The rearrangement joins TRDV2 to TRDJ1; 7 bases are a match to TRDD3. TCRdb offers no J gene call, so here the DNA was matched to germline to obtain one. Germline loops: CDR1 GEAIGNYY, CDR2 EKD. The length of the CDR3 is 18 residues. The CDR3, as DNA: TGTGCCTATGACACCGTGGGCGGGGGATTACCTTACACCGATAAACTCATCTTT. This sequence encodes CAYDTVGGGLPYTDKLIF.